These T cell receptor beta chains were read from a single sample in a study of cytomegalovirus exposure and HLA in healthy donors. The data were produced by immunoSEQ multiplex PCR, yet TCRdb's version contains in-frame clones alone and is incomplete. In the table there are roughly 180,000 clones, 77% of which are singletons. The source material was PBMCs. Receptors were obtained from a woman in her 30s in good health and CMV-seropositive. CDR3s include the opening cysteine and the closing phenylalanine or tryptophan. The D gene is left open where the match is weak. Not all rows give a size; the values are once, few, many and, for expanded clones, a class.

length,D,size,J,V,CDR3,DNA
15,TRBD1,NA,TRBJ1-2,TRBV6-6,CASSYLLTGDYGYTF,TGTGCCAGCAGTTACCTCCTGACAGGGGACTATGGCTACACCTTC
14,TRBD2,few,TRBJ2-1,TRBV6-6,CASTLAAGSNEQFF,TGTGCCAGCACCCTAGCGGCGGGAAGCAATGAGCAGTTCTTC
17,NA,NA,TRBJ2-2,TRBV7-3,CASSSSWAGTITGELFF,TGTGCCAGCAGCTCCTCCTGGGCCGGGACAATAACCGGGGAGCTGTTTTTT
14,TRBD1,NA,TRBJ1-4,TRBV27,CASSFGTGAEKLFF,TGTGCCAGCAGTTTCGGGACAGGGGCGGAAAAACTGTTTTTT
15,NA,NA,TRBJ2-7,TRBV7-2,CASSLSGGLSYEQYF,TGTGCCAGCAGCTTGAGCGGAGGGCTTTCCTACGAGCAGTACTTC
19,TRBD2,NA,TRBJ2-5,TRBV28,CASSGGLGTSFSIMETQYF,TGTGCCAGCAGTGGCGGTTTAGGGACTAGCTTTTCGATCATGGAGACCCAGTACTTC
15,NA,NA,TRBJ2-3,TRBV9,CASSATLTTTDTQYF,TGTGCCAGCAGCGCGACCTTGACTACCACAGATACGCAGTATTTT
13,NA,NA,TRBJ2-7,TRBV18,CASSSTGSHEQYF,TGTGCCAGCTCAAGTACGGGATCCCACGAGCAGTACTTC
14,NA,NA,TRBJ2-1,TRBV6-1,CASTKGLTSHEQFF,TGTGCCAGCACCAAAGGACTGACCTCACATGAGCAGTTCTTC
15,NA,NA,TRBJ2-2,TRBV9,CASSPKTVNTGELFF,TGTGCCAGCTCACCCAAGACAGTAAACACCGGGGAGCTGTTTTTT
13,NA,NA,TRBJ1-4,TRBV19,CASGGLTNEKLFF,TGTGCCAGTGGGGGGTTGACTAATGAAAAACTGTTTTTT
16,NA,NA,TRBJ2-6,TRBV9,CASSVASFSGANVLTF,TGTGCCAGCAGCGTAGCTTCCTTCTCTGGGGCCAACGTCCTGACTTTC
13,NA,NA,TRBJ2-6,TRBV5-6,CASSFAGANVLTF,TGTGCCAGCAGCTTCGCTGGGGCCAACGTCCTGACTTTC
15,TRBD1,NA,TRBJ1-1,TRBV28,CASRQQGAANTEAFF,TGTGCCAGCAGGCAACAGGGGGCCGCGAACACTGAAGCTTTCTTT
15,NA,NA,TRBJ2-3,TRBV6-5,CASSYSALNTDTQYF,TGTGCCAGCAGTTACTCGGCATTGAACACCGATACGCAGTATTTT
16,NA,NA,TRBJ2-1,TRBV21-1,CASSGRPGQRYNEQFF,TGTGCCAGCAGCGGCCGACCGGGACAGCGTTACAATGAGCAGTTCTTC
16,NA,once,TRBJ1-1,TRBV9,CASSVGPGTMNTEAFF,TGTGCCAGCAGCGTAGGCCCCGGGACAATGAACACTGAAGCTTTCTTT